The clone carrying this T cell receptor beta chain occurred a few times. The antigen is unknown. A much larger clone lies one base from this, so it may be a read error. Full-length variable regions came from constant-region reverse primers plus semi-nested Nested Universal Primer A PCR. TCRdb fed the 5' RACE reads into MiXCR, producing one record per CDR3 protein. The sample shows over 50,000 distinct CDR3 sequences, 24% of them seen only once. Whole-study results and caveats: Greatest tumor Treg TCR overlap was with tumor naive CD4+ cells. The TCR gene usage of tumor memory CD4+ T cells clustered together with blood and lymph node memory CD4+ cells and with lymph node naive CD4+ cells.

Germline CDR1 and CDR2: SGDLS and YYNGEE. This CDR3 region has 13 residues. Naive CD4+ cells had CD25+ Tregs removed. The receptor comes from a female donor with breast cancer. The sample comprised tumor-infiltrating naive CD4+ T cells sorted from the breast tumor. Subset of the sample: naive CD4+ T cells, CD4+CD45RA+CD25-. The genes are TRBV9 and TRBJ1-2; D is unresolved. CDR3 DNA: TGTGCCAGCAGCCCCTTGGCCGGCTATAGCTACACCTTC. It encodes CASSPLAGYSYTF.